This T cell receptor beta chain was sequenced in a study of identical twins. In every case, the donor was a healthy Caucasian. Study findings and constraints: Cross-sectional statistical analysis, not tracking of the same donors, underpinned the conclusions.

The length of the CDR3 is 16 residues. Germline V gene sequence: CDR1 SQVTM, CDR2 ANQGSEA. The ends were cut back, 5 bases at V and 4 bases at J, with 22 bases in the middle. Template switching added a universal primer binding site, and final cDNA carried unique molecular identifiers. TCRdb processed the 5' RACE reads anew with MiXCR; each CDR3 protein has one entry. The table shows around 240,000 distinct CDR3 sequences, with under 12% occurring only once. This clonotype was counted many times. Its antigen is unidentified. The TCR sequence derives from a man in his fifties in good health. The chain uses TRBV29-1 and TRBJ2-3; TRBD1 or TRBD2 may be the D gene (5 bases each). Material for sequencing was memory T cells sorted from blood. CDR3 in DNA: TGCAGCGTTCTGGCGGGCTGGGGGTTCTCGTCAGATACGCAGTATTTT. This gives the protein CSVLAGWGFSSDTQYF.